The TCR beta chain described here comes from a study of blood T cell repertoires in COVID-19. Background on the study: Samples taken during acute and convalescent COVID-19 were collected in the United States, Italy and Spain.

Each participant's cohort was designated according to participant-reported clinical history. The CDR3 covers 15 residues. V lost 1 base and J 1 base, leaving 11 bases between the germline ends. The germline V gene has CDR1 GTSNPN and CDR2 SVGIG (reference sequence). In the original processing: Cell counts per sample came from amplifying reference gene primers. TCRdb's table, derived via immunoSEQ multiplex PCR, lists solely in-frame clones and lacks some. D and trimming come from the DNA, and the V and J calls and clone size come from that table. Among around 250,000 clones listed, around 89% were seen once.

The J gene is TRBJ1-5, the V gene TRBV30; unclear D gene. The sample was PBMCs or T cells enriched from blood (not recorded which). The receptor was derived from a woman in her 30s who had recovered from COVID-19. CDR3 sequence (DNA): TGTGCCTGGAGTGAAGAGACATGGAGCAATCAGCCCCAGCATTTT. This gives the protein CAWSEETWSNQPQHF.